The source of this T cell receptor (beta chain) is a study of T-cell memory formation after mild COVID-19. Study overall: TCR clustering was largely donor specific.

Germline CDR1 reads MDHEN; CDR2 reads SYDVKM. V lost 11 bases to trimming and J lost 7 bases, with 9 bases between them. CDR3 length equals 10 residues. cDNA libraries for TCR alpha and TCR beta, carrying sample barcodes and UMIs, came from 5'RACE with constant-segment primers. From the 5' RACE reads, TCRdb called clonotypes with MiXCR, one entry per CDR3 protein. The sample gives a few hundred thousand distinct CDR3 sequences, 8% to 10% of which show up once; 20% to 25% is in the top ten. Study results and limitations: A second wave of clones peaked on day 37, and their SARS-CoV-2 specificity went unconfirmed. Later expanders leaned CD4+, whereas day 15 to 85 contracting clones were balanced CD4/CD8.

In its sample, this clonotype was seen a few times. Its cognate antigen is unknown. This TCR was sampled from a man between 18 and 35 years old who had mild COVID-19 (a few samples of this study predate the infection). Cell type and time point are not known. The sequencing input was PBMCs or a T cell subset sorted from them (not recorded which). V gene TRBV28 combines with J gene TRBJ2-1; tentatively, D is TRBD1 or TRBD2 (5 bases each). The CDR3 spells CAWGKNEQFF. The CDR3, as DNA: TGTGCCTGGGGGAAGAATGAGCAGTTCTTC.